Listed below are T cell receptor beta chains from one sample, sequenced in a study of T cell repertoires and HLA-DP antigens. No antigen has been assigned to these receptors. TCRdb keeps only in-frame clones here, not all; method: immunoSEQ multiplex PCR. The sample shows approximately 110,000 clones, more than 85% of them seen only once. Source material: CD4+ T cells from PBMCs. The receptors come from a woman younger than 35 in good health and CMV-seronegative. CDR3s include the opening cysteine and the closing phenylalanine or tryptophan. Fields, in order: J gene, V gene, D gene, clone size, CDR3 DNA, CDR3 protein. A D gene is named only where the DNA matches it firmly. Expanded clones get a size class; other rows say once, few or many, or leave the size out.

J gene: TRBJ1-5; V gene: TRBV28; D gene: TRBD1; clone size: .; CDR3 DNA: TGTGCCAGCAGTTTAGGGGACAGGGCGTTGCAGCCCCAGCATTTT; CDR3 protein: CASSLGDRALQPQHF
J gene: TRBJ2-7; V gene: TRBV5-1; D gene: .; clone size: .; CDR3 DNA: TGCGCCAGCAGCTTGGCACCAGGGACCTACGAGCAGTACTTC; CDR3 protein: CASSLAPGTYEQYF
J gene: TRBJ2-7; V gene: TRBV19; D gene: .; clone size: .; CDR3 DNA: TGTGCCAGTAGTATTTGGACTGACAAATCCTACGAGCAGTACTTC; CDR3 protein: CASSIWTDKSYEQYF
J gene: TRBJ2-3; V gene: TRBV7-3; D gene: TRBD2; clone size: .; CDR3 DNA: TGTGCCAGCAGACCAGGGGCTAGCGGGACCCCAGATACGCAGTATTTT; CDR3 protein: CASRPGASGTPDTQYF
J gene: TRBJ2-5; V gene: TRBV7-2; D gene: TRBD1; clone size: .; CDR3 DNA: TGTGCCAGCAAGCAGGACAGGGACCCTCAAGAGACCCAGTACTTC; CDR3 protein: CASKQDRDPQETQYF
J gene: TRBJ2-1; V gene: TRBV9; D gene: TRBD1; clone size: .; CDR3 DNA: TGTGCCAGCAGCGAGAAGGAAGATGGGACAGTCTACAATGAGCAGTTCTTC; CDR3 protein: CASSEKEDGTVYNEQFF
J gene: TRBJ1-2; V gene: TRBV15; D gene: TRBD1; clone size: .; CDR3 DNA: TGTGCCACCAGCCCGAGACGGACAGGGGTAGGCTACACCTTC; CDR3 protein: CATSPRRTGVGYTF
J gene: TRBJ1-2; V gene: TRBV10-3; D gene: TRBD1; clone size: .; CDR3 DNA: TGTGCCAACTCGGACAGGGAGAACTATGGCTACACCTTC; CDR3 protein: CANSDRENYGYTF
J gene: TRBJ2-5; V gene: TRBV5-4; D gene: .; clone size: .; CDR3 DNA: TGTGCCAGCAGCTTAACAGCGCAGGGGACCCAGTACTTC; CDR3 protein: CASSLTAQGTQYF
J gene: TRBJ1-2; V gene: TRBV28; D gene: .; clone size: few; CDR3 DNA: TGTGCCAGCAGCCGTGATTCGGCGCGTGTTGGCTACACCTTC; CDR3 protein: CASSRDSARVGYTF
J gene: TRBJ1-3; V gene: TRBV2; D gene: .; clone size: .; CDR3 DNA: TGTGCCAGCAGCCTCGGAACATCTGGAAACACCATATATTTT; CDR3 protein: CASSLGTSGNTIYF